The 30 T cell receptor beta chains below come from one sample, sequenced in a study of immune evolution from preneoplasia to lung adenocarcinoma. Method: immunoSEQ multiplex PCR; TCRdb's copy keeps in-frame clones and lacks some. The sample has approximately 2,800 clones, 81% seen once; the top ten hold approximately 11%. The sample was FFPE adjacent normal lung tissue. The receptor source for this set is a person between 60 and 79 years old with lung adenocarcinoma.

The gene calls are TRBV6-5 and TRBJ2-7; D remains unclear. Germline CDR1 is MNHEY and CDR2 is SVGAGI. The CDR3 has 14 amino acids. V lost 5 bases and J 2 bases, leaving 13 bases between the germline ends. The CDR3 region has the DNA TGTGCCAGCAGTGACATGACAACTACCTACGAGCAGTACTTC. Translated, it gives CASSDMTTTYEQYF.

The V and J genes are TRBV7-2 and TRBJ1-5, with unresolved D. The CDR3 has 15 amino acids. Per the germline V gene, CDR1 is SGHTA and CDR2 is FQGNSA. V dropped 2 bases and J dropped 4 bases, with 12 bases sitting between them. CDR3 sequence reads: CASSLLGNINQPQHF. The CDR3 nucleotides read TGTGCCAGCAGCTTATTGGGCAACATTAATCAGCCCCAGCATTTT.

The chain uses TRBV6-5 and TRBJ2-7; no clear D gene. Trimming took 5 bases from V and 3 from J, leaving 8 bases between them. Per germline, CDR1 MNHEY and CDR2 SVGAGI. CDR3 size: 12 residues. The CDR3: CASSVNSYEQYF. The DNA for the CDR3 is TGTGCCAGCAGTGTTAACAGCTACGAGCAGTACTTC.

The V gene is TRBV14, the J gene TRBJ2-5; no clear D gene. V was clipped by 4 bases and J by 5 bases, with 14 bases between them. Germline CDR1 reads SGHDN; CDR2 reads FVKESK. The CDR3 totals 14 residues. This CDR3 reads CASSPSGVWETQYF. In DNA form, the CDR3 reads TGTGCCAGCAGCCCCTCTGGGGTATGGGAGACCCAGTACTTC.

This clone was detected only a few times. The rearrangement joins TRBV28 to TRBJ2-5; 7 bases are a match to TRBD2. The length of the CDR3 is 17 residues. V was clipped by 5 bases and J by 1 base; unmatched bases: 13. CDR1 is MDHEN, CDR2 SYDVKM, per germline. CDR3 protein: CASSPGGSGEFQETQYF. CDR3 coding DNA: TGTGCCAGCAGTCCCGGCGGGAGCGGGGAATTCCAAGAGACCCAGTACTTC.

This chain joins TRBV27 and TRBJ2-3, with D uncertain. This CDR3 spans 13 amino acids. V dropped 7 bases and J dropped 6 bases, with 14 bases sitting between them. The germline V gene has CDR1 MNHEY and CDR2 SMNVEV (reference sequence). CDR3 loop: CASTRPSDDTQYF. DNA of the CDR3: TGTGCCAGCACCAGACCCTCCGATGATACGCAGTATTTT.

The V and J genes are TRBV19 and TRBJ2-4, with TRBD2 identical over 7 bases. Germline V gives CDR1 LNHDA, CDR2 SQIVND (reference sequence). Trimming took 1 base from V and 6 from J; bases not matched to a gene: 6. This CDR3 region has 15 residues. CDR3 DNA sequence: TGTGCCAGTAGTATAGGGTCAGGGAGGGGAAACATTCAGTACTTC. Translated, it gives CASSIGSGRGNIQYF.

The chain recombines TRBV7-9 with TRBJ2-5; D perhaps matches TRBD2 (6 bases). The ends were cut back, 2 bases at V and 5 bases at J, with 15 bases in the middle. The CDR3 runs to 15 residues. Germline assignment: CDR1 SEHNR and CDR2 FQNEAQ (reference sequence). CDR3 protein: CASSLWQHGGETQYF. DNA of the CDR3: TGTGCCAGCAGCTTATGGCAGCACGGAGGGGAGACCCAGTACTTC. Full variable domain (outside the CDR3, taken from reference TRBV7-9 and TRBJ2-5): DTGVSQNPRHKITKRGQNVTFRCDPISEHNRLYWYRQTLGQGPEFLTYFQNEAQLEKSRLLSDRFSAERPKGSFSTLEIQRTEQGDSAMYLCASSLWQHGGETQYFGPGTRLLVL.

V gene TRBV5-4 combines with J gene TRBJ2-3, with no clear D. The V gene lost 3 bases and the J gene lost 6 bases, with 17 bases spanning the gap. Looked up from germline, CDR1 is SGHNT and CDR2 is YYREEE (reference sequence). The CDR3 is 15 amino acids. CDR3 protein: CASSSDGQPGDTQYF. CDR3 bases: TGTGCCAGCAGCTCCGATGGGCAACCTGGGGATACGCAGTATTTT.

CDR3 sequence (DNA): TGCGCCAGCAGCGGGGCAGGGCTGGACTATGGCTACACCTTC. Translated: CASSGAGLDYGYTF. The V and J genes are TRBV4-1 and TRBJ1-2; D is perhaps TRBD1 (5 bases). This CDR3 is 14 amino acids long. Germline V gives CDR1 MGHRA, CDR2 YSYEKL. V lost 5 bases, J lost 3 bases, and 13 bases lay in between.

This chain's CDR3 is CASSYDPGGEGCTF. CDR3 in DNA: TGTGCCAGCAGTTACGACCCAGGGGGGGAGGGGTGTACCTTC. V and J are TRBV6-5 and TRBJ1-2; 7 positions match TRBD1. Germline CDR1 is MNHEY and CDR2 is SVGAGI. This CDR3 is 14 amino acids long. J gave up 14 bases and V 2 bases, and 14 bases lay outside the gene matches.

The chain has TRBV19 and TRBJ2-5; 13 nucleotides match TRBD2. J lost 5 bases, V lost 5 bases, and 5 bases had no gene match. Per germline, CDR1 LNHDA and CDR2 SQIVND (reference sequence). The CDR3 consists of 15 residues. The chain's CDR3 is CASSAGLAGAETQYF. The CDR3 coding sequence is TGTGCCAGTAGTGCAGGACTAGCGGGAGCGGAGACCCAGTACTTC.

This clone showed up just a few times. CDR3 amino acids: CASSLGLGYNEQFF. CDR3 DNA sequence: TGTGCCAGCAGCTTAGGACTAGGATACAATGAGCAGTTCTTC. This sequence joins TRBV7-3 and TRBJ2-1, with TRBD2 matching over 7 bases. Germline V gives CDR1 SGHTA, CDR2 FQGTGA. The J segment lost 4 bases and the V segment lost 2 bases, leaving 2 bases of the junction unmatched. There are 14 residues in the CDR3.

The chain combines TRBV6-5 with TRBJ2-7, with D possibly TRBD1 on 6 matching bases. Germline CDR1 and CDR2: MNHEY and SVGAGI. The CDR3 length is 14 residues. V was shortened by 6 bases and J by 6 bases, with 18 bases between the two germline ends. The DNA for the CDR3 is TGTGCCAGCAGCCTAGCATCAGGGGTAGGCGAGCAGTACTTC. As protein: CASSLASGVGEQYF.

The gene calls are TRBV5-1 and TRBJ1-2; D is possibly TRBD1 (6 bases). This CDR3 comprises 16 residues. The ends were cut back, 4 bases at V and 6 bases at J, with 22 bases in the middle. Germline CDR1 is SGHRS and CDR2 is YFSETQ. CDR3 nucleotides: TGCGCCAGCAGCCCGGACCCAACAGGGTCACCGGATGGCTACACCTTC. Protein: CASSPDPTGSPDGYTF.

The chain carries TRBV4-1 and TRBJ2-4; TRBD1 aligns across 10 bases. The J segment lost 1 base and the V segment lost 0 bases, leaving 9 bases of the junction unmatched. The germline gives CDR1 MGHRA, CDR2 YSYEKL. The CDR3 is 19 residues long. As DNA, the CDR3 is TGCGCCAGCAGCCAAGAAAGGACAGGGGGTTTACCGGCCAAAAACATTCAGTACTTC. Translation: CASSQERTGGLPAKNIQYF.

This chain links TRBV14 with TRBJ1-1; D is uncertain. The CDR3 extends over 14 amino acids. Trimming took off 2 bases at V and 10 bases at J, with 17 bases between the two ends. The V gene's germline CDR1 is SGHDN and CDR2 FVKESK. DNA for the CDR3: TGTGCCAGCAGCCAACATGTGGGAGCCGTGGGAGCTTTCTTT. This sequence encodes CASSQHVGAVGAFF.

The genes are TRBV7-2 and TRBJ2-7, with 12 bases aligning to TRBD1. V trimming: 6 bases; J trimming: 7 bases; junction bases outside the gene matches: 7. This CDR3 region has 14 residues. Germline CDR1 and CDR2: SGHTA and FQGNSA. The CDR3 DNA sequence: TGTGCCAGCAGTCGGGGGGACAGGGGGCTTGAGCAGTACTTC. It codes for CASSRGDRGLEQYF.

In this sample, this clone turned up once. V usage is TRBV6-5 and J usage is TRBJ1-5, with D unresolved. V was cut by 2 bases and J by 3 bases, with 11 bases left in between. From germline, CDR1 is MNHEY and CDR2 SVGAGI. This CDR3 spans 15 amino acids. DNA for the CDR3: TGTGCCAGCAGTTACAGGATTGGGGTCAATCAGCCCCAGCATTTT. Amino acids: CASSYRIGVNQPQHF.

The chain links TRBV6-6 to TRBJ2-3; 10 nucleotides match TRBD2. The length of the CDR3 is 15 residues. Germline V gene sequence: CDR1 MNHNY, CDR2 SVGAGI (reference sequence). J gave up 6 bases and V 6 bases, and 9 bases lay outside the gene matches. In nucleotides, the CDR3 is TGTGCCAGCAGCTCCAGCGGGAGGGCCTATGATACGCAGTATTTT. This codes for CASSSSGRAYDTQYF.

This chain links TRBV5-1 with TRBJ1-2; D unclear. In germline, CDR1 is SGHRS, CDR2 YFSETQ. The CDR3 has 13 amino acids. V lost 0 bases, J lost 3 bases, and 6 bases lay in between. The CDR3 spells CASSLAEDYGYTF. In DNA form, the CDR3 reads TGCGCCAGCAGCTTGGCAGAAGACTATGGCTACACCTTC. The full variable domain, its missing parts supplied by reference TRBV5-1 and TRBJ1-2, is KAGVTQTPRYLIKTRGQQVTLSCSPISGHRSVSWYQQTPGQGLQFLFEYFSETQRNKGNFPGRFSGRQFSNSRSEMNVSTLELGDSALYLCASSLAEDYGYTFGSGTRLTVV.

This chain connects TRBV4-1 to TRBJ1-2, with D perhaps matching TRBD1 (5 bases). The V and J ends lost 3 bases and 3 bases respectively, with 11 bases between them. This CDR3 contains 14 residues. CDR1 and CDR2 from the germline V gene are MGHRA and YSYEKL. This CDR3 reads CASSHVGTDYGYTF. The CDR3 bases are TGCGCCAGCAGCCATGTCGGGACGGACTATGGCTACACCTTC.

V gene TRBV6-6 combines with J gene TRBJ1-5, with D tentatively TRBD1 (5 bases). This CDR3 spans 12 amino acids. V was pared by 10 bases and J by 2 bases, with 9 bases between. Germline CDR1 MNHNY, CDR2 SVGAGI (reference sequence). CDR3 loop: CATQGRNQPQHF. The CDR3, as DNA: TGTGCCACTCAGGGCCGCAATCAGCCCCAGCATTTT.

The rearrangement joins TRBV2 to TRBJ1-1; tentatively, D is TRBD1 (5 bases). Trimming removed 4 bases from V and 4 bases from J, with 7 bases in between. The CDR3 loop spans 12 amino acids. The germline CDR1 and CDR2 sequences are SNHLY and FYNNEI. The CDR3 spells CASSAGITEAFF. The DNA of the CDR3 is TGTGCCAGCAGTGCAGGGATCACTGAAGCTTTCTTT.

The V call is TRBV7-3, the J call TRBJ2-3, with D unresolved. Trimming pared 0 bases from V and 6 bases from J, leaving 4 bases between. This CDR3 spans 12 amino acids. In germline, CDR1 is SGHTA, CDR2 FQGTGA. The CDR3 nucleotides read TGTGCCAGCAGCTTAACTGGGGATACGCAGTATTTT. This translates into CASSLTGDTQYF.

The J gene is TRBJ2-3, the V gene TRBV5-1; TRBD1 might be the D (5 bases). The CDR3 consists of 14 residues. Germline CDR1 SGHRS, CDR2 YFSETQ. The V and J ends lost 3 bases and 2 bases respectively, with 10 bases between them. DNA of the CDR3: TGCGCCAGCAGCTCCGACAGTTTCACAGATACGCAGTATTTT. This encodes CASSSDSFTDTQYF.

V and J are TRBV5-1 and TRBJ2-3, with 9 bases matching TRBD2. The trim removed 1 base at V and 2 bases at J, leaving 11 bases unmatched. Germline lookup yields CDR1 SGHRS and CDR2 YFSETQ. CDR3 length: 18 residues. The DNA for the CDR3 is TGCGCCAGCAGCTTGTTCGGCGGGGGGGCTTCTCCCACAGATACGCAGTATTTT. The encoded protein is CASSLFGGGASPTDTQYF.

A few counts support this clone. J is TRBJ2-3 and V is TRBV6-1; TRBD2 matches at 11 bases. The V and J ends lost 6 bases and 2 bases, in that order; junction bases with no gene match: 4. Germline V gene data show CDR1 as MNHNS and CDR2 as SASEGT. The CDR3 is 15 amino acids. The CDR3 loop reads CASSPSGGFTDTQYF. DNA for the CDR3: TGTGCCAGCAGCCCTAGCGGGGGGTTCACAGATACGCAGTATTTT.

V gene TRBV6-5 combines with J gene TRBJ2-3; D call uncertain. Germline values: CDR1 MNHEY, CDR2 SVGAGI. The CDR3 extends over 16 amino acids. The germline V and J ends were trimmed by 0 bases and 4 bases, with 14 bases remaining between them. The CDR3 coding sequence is TGTGCCAGCAGTTACTCGTTACCCCCAGGAGCAGATACGCAGTATTTT. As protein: CASSYSLPPGADTQYF.

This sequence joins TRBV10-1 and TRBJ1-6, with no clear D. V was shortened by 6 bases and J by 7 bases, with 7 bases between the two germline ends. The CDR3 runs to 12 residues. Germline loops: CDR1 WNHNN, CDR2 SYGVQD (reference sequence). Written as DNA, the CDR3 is TGCGCCAGCAGCCCGGGGAATTCACCCCTCCACTTT. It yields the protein CASSPGNSPLHF.